This TCR beta chain was sequenced in a study of T cell changes during pregnancy in multiple sclerosis (dated 2019 in TCRdb). In the study overall: The study looked at changes in the T cell repertoire across pregnancy in women with multiple sclerosis.

Sequences MNHEY (CDR1) and SMNVEV (CDR2) are obtained from the germline V gene (reference sequence). The CDR3 contains 18 residues, cysteine and phenylalanine counted. The only DNA kept is the CDR3, 54 bases in frame from the first base. Trimming removed 5 bases from V and 4 bases from J; the gene matches leave 16 bases unexplained. Receptor amplification or capture employed the immunoSEQ multiplex PCR assay. TCRdb retrieved this table from immuneACCESS and kept in-frame rearrangements only. Not all clones are present; in checked studies, unresolved V genes account for under half, and no reason is known for the remainder. Across this sample there are 49,000 or so clones, with approximately 94% seen only once. Together, the top ten hold roughly 5.4% of the sample. This clone showed up just once. Its cognate antigen has yet to be identified. Base qualities are missing; no much larger clone stands one base away.

Sample: CD8+ T cells from peripheral blood mononuclear cells, taken before pregnancy. The receptor was derived from a female donor with multiple sclerosis, enrolled in a pregnancy study. The chain is made from TRBV27 and TRBJ1-1; 10 junctional bases match TRBD1. The nucleotides are TGTGCCAGCAGTGCCCCTGGGACAGGGGTCGTCTTGGGCACTGAAGCTTTCTTT. It is translated as CASSAPGTGVVLGTEAFF.